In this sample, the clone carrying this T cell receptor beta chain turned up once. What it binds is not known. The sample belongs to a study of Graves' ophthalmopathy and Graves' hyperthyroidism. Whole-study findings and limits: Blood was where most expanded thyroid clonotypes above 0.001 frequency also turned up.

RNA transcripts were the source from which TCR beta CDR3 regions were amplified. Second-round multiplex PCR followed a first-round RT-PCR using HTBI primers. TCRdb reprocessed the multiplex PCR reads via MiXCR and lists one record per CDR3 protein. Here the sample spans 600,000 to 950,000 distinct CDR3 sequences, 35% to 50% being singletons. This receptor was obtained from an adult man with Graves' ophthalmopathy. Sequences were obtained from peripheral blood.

The CDR3 nucleotides read TGCAGCGCCAGGGAGGGTCGGTACTTC. As protein: CSAREGRYF. The chain has TRBV29-1 and TRBJ2-5, with TRBD2 matching 7 bases. The J segment lost 13 bases and the V segment lost 7 bases, leaving 6 bases of the junction unmatched. CDR3 length: 9 amino acids. CDR1 is SQVTM, CDR2 ANQGSEA, per germline.